This TCR beta chain was documented in a study of cytomegalovirus exposure and HLA in healthy donors. Study findings and constraints: The classifier reportedly diagnosed cytomegalovirus status with high specificity and sensitivity. TCR beta chains numbering under 200 were designated cytomegalovirus-associated.

Germline-derived CDR1 and CDR2 are SGDLS and YYNGEE. Unmatched junction bases numbered 7, after V lost 3 bases and J lost 6 bases. This CDR3 region has 15 residues. The method was immunoSEQ multiplex PCR; TCRdb's version includes in-frame clones alone and lacks a portion of them. The table lists about 79,000 clones, more than 85% of them singletons, with 3.5% to 4% in the top ten. As concerns this clone: The antigen is unknown.

The receptor was isolated from a woman aged 25 to 39 in good health and CMV-seronegative. The chain joins TRBV9 to TRBJ1-2; 11 bases are shared with TRBD1. The sequencing sample was made of PBMCs. The CDR3 is CASSGRRDRGDGYTF. The CDR3 DNA sequence: TGTGCCAGCAGCGGGCGCCGGGACAGGGGGGATGGCTACACCTTC.